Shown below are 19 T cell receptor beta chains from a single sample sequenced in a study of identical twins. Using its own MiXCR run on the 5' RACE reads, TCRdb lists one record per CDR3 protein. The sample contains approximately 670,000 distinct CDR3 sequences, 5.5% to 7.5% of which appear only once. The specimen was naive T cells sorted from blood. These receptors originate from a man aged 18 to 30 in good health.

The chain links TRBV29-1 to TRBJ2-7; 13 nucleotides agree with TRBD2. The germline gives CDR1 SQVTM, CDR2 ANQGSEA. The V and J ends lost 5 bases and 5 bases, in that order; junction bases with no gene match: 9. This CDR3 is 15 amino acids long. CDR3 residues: CSVTTGLAGENEQYF. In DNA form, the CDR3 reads TGCAGCGTTACGACAGGACTAGCGGGAGAGAACGAGCAGTACTTC.

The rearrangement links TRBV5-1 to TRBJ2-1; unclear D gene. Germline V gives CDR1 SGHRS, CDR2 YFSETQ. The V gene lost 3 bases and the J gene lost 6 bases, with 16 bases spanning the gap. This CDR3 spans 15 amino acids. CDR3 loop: CASSYQTSRRNEQFF. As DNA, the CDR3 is TGCGCCAGCAGCTACCAGACCTCCCGGCGCAATGAGCAGTTCTTC.

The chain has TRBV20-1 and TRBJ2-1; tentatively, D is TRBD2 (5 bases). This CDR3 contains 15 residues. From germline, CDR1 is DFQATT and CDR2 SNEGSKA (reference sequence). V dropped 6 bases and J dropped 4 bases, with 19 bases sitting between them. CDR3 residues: CSARPLGIVYNEQFF. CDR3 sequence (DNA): TGCAGTGCGCGGCCACTAGGGATCGTATACAATGAGCAGTTCTTC.

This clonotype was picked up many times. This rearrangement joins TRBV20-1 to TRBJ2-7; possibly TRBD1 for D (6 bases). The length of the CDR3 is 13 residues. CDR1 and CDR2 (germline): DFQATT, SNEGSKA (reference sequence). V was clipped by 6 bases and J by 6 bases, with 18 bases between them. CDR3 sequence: CSAQSTGLPEQYF. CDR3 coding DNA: TGCAGTGCCCAGTCGACAGGCCTTCCCGAGCAGTACTTC.

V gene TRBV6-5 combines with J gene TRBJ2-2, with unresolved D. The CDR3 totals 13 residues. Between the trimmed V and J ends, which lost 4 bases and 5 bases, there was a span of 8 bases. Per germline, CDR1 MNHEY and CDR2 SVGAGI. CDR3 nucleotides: TGTGCCAGCAGTTCCACCTCTACCGGGGAGCTGTTTTTT. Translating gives CASSSTSTGELFF.

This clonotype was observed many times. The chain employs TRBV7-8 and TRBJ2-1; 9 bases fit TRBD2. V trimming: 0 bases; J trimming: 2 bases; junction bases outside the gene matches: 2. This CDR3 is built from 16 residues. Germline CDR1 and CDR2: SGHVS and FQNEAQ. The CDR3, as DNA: TGTGCCAGCAGCTTAGCCCCTAGCGGGACCTACAATGAGCAGTTCTTC. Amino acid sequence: CASSLAPSGTYNEQFF.

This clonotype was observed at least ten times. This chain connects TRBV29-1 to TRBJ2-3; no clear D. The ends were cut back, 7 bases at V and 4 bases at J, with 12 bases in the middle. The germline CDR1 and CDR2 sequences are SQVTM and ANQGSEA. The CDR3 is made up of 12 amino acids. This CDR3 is CSAELQPDTQYF. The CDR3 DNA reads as TGCAGCGCCGAATTACAGCCAGATACGCAGTATTTT.

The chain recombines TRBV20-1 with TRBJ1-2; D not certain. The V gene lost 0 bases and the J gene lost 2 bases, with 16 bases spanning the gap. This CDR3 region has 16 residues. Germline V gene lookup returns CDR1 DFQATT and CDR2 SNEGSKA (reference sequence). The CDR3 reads CSARDPHGGENYGYTF. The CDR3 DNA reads TGCAGTGCTAGAGATCCCCACGGCGGGGAGAACTATGGCTACACCTTC.

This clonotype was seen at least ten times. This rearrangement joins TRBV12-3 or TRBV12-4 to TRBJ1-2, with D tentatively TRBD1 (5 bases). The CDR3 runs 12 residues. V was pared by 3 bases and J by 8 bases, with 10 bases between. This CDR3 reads CASSFRDRGYTF. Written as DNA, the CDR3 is TGTGCCAGCAGTTTTAGGGACCGAGGCTACACCTTC.

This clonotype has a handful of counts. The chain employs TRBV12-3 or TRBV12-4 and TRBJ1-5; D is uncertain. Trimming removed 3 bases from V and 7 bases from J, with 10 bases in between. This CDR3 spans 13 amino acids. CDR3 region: CASSLSLGQPQHF. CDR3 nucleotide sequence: TGTGCCAGCAGTTTGTCCTTAGGGCAGCCCCAGCATTTT.

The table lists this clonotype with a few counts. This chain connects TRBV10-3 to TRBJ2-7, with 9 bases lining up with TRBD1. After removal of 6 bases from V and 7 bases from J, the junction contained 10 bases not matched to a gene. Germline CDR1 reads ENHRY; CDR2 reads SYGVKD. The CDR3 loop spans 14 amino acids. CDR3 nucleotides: TGTGCCATCAGCGCGGGACAGGGAGGTCGGGAGCAGTACTTC. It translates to CAISAGQGGREQYF.

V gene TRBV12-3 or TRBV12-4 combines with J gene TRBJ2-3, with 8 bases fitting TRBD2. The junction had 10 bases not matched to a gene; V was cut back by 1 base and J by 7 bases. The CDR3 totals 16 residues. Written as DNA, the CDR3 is TGTGCCAGCAGTTTAGAAGGCGGGAGGAGGAGTCATACGCAGTATTTT. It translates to CASSLEGGRRSHTQYF.

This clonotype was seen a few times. The CDR3 loop is CSARDRYGTQETQYF. DNA of the CDR3: TGCAGTGCTAGAGATCGTTACGGAACCCAAGAGACCCAGTACTTC. The J gene is TRBJ2-5, the V gene TRBV20-1; unclear D gene. In germline, CDR1 is DFQATT, CDR2 SNEGSKA (reference sequence). The length of the CDR3 is 15 residues. V gave up 0 bases and J gave up 1 base, with 12 bases separating them.

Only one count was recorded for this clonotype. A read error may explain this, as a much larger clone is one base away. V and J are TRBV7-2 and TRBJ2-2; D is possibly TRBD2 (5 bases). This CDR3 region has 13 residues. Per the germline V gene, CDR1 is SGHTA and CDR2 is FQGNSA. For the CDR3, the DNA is TGTGCCAGCAGATCTCTGAACACCGGGGAGCAGTTTTTT. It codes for CASRSLNTGEQFF.

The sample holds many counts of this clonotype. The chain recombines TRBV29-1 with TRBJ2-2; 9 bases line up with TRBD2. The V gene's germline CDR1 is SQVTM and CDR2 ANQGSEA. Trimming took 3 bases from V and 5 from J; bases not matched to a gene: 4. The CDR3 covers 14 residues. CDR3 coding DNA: TGCAGCGTTGATTTGCGGGAGGGGACCGGGGAGCTGTTTTTT. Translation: CSVDLREGTGELFF.

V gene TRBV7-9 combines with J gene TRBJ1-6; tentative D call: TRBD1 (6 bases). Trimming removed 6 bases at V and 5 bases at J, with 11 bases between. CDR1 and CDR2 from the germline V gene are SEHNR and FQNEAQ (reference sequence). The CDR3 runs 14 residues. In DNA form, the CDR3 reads TGTGCCAGCAGGCGGACAGAGAATAATTCACCCCTCCACTTT. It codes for CASRRTENNSPLHF.

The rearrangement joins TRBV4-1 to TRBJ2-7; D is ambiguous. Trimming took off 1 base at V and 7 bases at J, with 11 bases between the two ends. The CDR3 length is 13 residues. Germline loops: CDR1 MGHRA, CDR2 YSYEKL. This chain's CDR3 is CASSQVKTGEQYV. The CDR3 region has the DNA TGCGCCAGCAGCCAAGTCAAGACCGGGGAGCAGTACGTC.

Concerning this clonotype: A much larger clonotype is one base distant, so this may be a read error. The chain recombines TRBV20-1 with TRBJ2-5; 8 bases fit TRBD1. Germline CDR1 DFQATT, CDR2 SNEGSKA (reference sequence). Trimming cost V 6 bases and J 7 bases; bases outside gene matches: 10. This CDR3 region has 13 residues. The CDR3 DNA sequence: TGCAGTGCCCCGGGACAGGCCGCTTTGACCCAGTACTTC. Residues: CSAPGQAALTQYF.

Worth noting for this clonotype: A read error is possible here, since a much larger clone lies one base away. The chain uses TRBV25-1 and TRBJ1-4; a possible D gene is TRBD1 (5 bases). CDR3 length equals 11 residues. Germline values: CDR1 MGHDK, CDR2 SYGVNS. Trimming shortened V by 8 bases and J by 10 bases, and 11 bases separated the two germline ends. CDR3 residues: CASGVGGKLFF. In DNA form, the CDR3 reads TGTGCCAGCGGGGTCGGGGGAAAACTGTTTTTT.